The sequence of this T cell receptor beta chain was determined in a study of chemoradiotherapy in HPV16-positive cancers. The data were produced by immunoSEQ multiplex PCR, yet TCRdb's version contains in-frame clones alone and is incomplete. This table holds 7,000 to 9,500 clones, 70% to 90% found once. CDR3 length: 16 amino acids. Germline V gives CDR1 LNHNV, CDR2 YYDKDF (reference sequence). V was pared by 5 bases and J by 2 bases, with 17 bases between. Sequenced here: tumor tissue, sampled from a patient who underwent chemoradiotherapy. V usage is TRBV15 and J usage is TRBJ2-3, with D tentatively TRBD2 (7 bases). The sequence was obtained from a human donor with HPV-associated anogenital cancer. CDR3 protein: CATSRVWGGLTDTQYF. The CDR3 DNA reads as TGTGCCACCAGCCGCGTGTGGGGGGGGCTCACAGATACGCAGTATTTT.